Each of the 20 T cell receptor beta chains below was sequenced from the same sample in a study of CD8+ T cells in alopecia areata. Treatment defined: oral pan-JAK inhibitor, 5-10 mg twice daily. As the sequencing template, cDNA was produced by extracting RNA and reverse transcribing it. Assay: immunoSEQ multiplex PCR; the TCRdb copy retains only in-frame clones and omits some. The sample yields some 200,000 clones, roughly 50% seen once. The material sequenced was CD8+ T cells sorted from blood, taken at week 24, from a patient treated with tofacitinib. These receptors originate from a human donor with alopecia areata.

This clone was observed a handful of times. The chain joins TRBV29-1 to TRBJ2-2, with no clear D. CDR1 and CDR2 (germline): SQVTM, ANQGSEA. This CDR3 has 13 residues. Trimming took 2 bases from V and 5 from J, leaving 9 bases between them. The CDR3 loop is CSVETARTGELFF. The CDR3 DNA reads TGCAGCGTTGAAACCGCGAGGACCGGGGAGCTGTTTTTT.

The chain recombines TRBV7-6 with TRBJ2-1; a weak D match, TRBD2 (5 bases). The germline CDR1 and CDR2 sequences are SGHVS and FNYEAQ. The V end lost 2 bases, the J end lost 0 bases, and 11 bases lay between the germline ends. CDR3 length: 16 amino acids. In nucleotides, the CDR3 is TGTGCCAGCAGCTTAACCCTAGCACACTCCTACAATGAGCAGTTCTTC. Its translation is CASSLTLAHSYNEQFF.

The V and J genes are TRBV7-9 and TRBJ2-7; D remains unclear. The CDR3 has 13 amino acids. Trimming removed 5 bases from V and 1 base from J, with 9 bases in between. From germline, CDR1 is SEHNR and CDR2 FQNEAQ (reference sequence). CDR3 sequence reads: CASSPESSYEQYF. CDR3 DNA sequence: TGTGCCAGCAGCCCGGAGTCTTCCTACGAGCAGTACTTC.

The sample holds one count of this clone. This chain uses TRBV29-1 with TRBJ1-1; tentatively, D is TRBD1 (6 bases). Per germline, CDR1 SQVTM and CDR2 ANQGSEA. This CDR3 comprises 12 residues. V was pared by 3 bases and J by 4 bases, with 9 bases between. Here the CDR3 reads CSVDQGSTEAFF. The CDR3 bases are TGCAGCGTTGACCAGGGGTCCACTGAAGCTTTCTTT.

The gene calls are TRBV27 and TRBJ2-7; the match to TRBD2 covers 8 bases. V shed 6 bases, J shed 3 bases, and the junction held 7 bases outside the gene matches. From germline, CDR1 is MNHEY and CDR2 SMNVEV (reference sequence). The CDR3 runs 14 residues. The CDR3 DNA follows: TGTGCCAGCAGGGACAGCGGGGGCCGCTACGAGCAGTACTTC. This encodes CASRDSGGRYEQYF.

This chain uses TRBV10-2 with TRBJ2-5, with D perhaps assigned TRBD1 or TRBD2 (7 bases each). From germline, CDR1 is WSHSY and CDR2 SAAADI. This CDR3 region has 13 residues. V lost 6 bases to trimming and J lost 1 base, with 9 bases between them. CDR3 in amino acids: CASSRGGQETQYF. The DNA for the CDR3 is TGCGCCAGCAGCAGGGGGGGCCAAGAGACCCAGTACTTC.

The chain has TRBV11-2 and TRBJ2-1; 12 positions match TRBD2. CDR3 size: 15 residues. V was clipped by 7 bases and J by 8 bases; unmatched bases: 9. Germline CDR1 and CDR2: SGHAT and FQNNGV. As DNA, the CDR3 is TGTGCCAGCAAAACTAGCGGGGGGACCCGCGATGAGCAGTTCTTC. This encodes CASKTSGGTRDEQFF.

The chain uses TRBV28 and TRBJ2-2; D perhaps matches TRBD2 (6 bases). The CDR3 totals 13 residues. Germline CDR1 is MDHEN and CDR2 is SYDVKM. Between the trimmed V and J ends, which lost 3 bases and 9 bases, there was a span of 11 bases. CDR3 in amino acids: CASSLRDSRELFF. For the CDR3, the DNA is TGTGCCAGCAGTTTGAGGGACTCTCGGGAGCTGTTTTTT.

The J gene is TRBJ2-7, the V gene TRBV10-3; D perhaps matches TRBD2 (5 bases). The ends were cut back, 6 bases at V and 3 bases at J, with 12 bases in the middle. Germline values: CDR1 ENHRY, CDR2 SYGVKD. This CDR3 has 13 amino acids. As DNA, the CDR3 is TGTGCCATCAGAAGGGAGACGGACTACGAGCAGTACTTC. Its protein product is CAIRRETDYEQYF.

CDR3 DNA sequence: TGTGCCTGGAGTGTCAGCGGGGGGATCACAGATACGCAGTATTTT. Amino acid sequence: CAWSVSGGITDTQYF. The chain couples TRBV30 to TRBJ2-3; 9 bases map to TRBD2. Germline V gives CDR1 GTSNPN, CDR2 SVGIG (reference sequence). The J segment lost 2 bases and the V segment lost 0 bases, leaving 3 bases of the junction unmatched. The CDR3 consists of 15 residues.

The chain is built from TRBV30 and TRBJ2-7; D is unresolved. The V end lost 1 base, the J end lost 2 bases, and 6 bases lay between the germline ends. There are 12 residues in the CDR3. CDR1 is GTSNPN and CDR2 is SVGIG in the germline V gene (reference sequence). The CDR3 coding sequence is TGTGCCTGGAGTGGCAGCGCCTACGAGCAGTACTTC. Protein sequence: CAWSGSAYEQYF.

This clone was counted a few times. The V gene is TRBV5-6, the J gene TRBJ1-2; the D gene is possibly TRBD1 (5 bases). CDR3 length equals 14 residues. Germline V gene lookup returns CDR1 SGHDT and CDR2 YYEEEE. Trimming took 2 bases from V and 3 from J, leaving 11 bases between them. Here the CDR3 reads CASSFGTADYGYTF. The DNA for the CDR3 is TGTGCCAGCAGCTTCGGGACGGCCGACTATGGCTACACCTTC.

CDR3 DNA sequence: TGTGCCAGCAGCATTGACAGGGGGCGCGACACTGAAGCTTTCTTT. It encodes CASSIDRGRDTEAFF. The genes are TRBV13 and TRBJ1-1; 10 positions match TRBD1. This CDR3 has 15 residues. The V and J ends lost 5 bases and 3 bases, in that order; junction bases with no gene match: 6. Germline V gene data show CDR1 as PRHDT and CDR2 as FYEKMQ (reference sequence).

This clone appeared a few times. Here the CDR3 reads CASSQSYEQYF. CDR3 in DNA: TGTGCCAGCAGCCAGTCCTACGAGCAGTACTTC. The chain carries TRBV14 and TRBJ2-7, with D unresolved. The V gene's germline CDR1 is SGHDN and CDR2 FVKESK. Trimming left V 3 bases short and J 1 base short, with 1 base between. This CDR3 region has 11 residues.

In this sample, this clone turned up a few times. As DNA, the CDR3 is TGCGCCAGCTCTTGGACAGGAACCTACGAGCAGTACTTC. Its protein is CASSWTGTYEQYF. The chain links TRBV5-1 to TRBJ2-7; 7 nucleotides match TRBD1. Germline CDR1 reads SGHRS; CDR2 reads YFSETQ. The CDR3 consists of 13 residues. Trimming at V came to 7 bases and at J to 2 bases, leaving 6 bases not matched to a gene.

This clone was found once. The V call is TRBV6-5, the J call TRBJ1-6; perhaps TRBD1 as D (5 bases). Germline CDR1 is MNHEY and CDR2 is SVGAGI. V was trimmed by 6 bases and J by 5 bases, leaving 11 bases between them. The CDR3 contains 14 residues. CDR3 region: CASRRSRDNSPLHF. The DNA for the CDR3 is TGTGCCAGCAGGCGTTCCAGGGATAATTCACCCCTCCACTTT.

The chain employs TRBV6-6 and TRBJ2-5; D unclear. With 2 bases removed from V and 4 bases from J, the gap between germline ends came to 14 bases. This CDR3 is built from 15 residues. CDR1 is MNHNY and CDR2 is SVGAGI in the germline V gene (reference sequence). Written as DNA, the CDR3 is TGTGCCAGCAGTTACAAGGTGCTACTGTCAGAGACCCAGTACTTC. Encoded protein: CASSYKVLLSETQYF.

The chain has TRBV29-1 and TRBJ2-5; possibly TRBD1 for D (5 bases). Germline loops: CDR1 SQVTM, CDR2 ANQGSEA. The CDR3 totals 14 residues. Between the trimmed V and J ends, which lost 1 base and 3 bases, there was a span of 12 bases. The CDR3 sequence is CSVEGEQAKETQYF. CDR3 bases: TGCAGCGTTGAAGGCGAACAGGCCAAAGAGACCCAGTACTTC.

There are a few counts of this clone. The CDR3 here is CASSITRPSSYNEQFF. The CDR3 DNA reads as TGTGCCAGCAGCATTACTAGACCAAGCTCCTACAATGAGCAGTTCTTC. V gene TRBV28 combines with J gene TRBJ2-1, with D perhaps matching TRBD2 (5 bases). The CDR3 contains 16 residues. Germline V lookup: CDR1 MDHEN, CDR2 SYDVKM. Trimming took 6 bases from V and 0 from J, leaving 15 bases between them.

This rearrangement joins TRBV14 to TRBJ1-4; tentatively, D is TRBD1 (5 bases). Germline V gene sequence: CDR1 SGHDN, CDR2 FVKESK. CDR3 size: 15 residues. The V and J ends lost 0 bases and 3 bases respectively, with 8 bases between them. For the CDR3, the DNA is TGTGCCAGCAGCCAAGATTCGGGGGCTAATGAAAAACTGTTTTTT. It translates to CASSQDSGANEKLFF.